Given below is one TCR beta chain in context. Its antigen is unknown. Losses at the gene ends were 0 bases for V and 3 bases for J; bases not matched to a gene: 11. CDR3 length equals 20 residues. From germline, CDR1 is SGDLS and CDR2 YYNGEE. Primers included in the PCR were 60 Vbeta and 13 Jbeta primers. Sequencing used immunoSEQ multiplex PCR; TCRdb keeps in-frame clones, though not all of them. Altogether 150,000 to 200,000 clones are present, approximately 90% being singletons, with the ten largest covering 0.8% to 1%. This sample was taken from a study of cytomegalovirus exposure and HLA in healthy donors. General observations from the study: Roughly even sequencing depth across donors was the assumption behind the presence/absence analyses.

The chain recombines TRBV9 with TRBJ2-2; 13 nucleotides match TRBD2. Sequenced input: PBMCs. This clonotype was sampled from a woman aged 25-40 years in good health and CMV-seronegative. As DNA, the CDR3 is TGTGCCAGCAGCGTAGACCCTGGACTAGCGGGGGCTCTCGACACCGGGGAGCTGTTTTTT. Translated: CASSVDPGLAGALDTGELFF.